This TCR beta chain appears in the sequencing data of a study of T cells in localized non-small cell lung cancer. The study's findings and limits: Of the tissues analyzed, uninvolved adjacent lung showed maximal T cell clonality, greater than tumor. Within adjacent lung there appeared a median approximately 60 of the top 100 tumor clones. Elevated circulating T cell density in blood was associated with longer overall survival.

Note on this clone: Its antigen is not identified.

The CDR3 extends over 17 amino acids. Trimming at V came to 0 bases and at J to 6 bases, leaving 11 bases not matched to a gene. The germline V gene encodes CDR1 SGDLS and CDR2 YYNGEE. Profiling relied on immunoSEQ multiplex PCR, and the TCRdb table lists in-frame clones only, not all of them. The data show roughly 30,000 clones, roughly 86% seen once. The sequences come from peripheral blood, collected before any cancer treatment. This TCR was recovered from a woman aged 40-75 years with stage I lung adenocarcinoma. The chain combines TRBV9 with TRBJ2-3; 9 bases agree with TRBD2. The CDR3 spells CASSVEGSGGAADTQYF. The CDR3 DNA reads TGTGCCAGCAGCGTAGAAGGTAGCGGGGGTGCTGCGGATACGCAGTATTTT.